Following are 30 T cell receptor beta chains from one sample sequenced in a study of blood T cell repertoires in COVID-19 (dated by TCRdb to 2018 to 2021). Library method: the immunoSEQ multiplex PCR assay. This is the immuneACCESS table as TCRdb keeps it, with only in-frame sequences that have V and J called. A part of the clones is gone; compared with another copy, unresolved V genes explain less than half, and the rest is unexplained. The sample profile shows some 100,000 clones; approximately 80% of them were found once. The top ten constitute 12% of the sample. Sequencing was done on a sample of peripheral blood. Source of these receptors: a woman aged 70 to 79 with active or convalescent COVID-19.

This chain connects TRBV15 to TRBJ1-1; D unresolved. Per the germline V gene, CDR1 is LNHNV and CDR2 is YYDKDF (reference sequence). The CDR3 spans 13 residues. With 2 bases removed from V and 2 bases from J, the gap between germline ends came to 6 bases. The CDR3 nucleotides read TGTGCCACCAGCAGACAGGTAAACACTGAAGCTTTCTTT. Residues: CATSRQVNTEAFF.

The chain employs TRBV24-1 and TRBJ2-3, with 9 nucleotides matching TRBD1. The CDR3 has 16 amino acids. Losses at the gene ends were 4 bases for V and 3 bases for J; bases not matched to a gene: 7. In germline, CDR1 is KGHDR, CDR2 SFDVKD. The CDR3 nucleotides read TGTGCCACCAGTGACCCTGGGGGACAGGGAACAGATACGCAGTATTTT. Its translation is CATSDPGGQGTDTQYF.

J is TRBJ2-7 and V is TRBV5-1; D may be TRBD1 (5 bases). V gave up 1 base and J gave up 0 bases, with 11 bases separating them. This CDR3 spans 15 amino acids. Germline lookup yields CDR1 SGHRS and CDR2 YFSETQ. CDR3 amino acids: CASSLLNRNSYEQYF. Here the CDR3 DNA reads TGCGCCAGCAGCTTGTTGAACAGGAACTCCTACGAGCAGTACTTC.

This clone was recorded once. The chain uses TRBV6-5 and TRBJ1-2, with D maybe TRBD1 (5 bases). This CDR3 has 15 residues. V shed 6 bases and J shed 6 bases, with 20 bases lying between them. CDR1 is MNHEY, CDR2 SVGAGI, per germline. CDR3 coding DNA: TGTGCCAGCAGAGTGGGGGGGGGAGACCGGAATGGCTACACCTTC. Its protein is CASRVGGGDRNGYTF.

The CDR3 bases are TGCAGTGCTAGTGCGGGAGTTAACTATGGCTACACCTTC. This gives the protein CSASAGVNYGYTF. The chain employs TRBV20-1 and TRBJ1-2; D is unresolved. Germline values: CDR1 DFQATT, CDR2 SNEGSKA (reference sequence). The CDR3 totals 13 residues. V gave up 3 bases and J gave up 1 base, with 9 bases separating them.

The V gene is TRBV12-2, the J gene TRBJ2-1; the table's D call, TRBD1, was not checked against the DNA. TRBV12-2 corresponds to a pseudogene. The CDR3 runs to 16 residues. The DNA of the CDR3 is TGTGCAAGTCGCTCTAGGAGGGACAGTATCCACAATGAGCAGTTCTTC. This translates into CASRSRRDSIHNEQFF.

The chain uses TRBV7-2 and TRBJ2-2, with TRBD2 matching over 9 bases. CDR3 size: 15 residues. CDR1 is SGHTA and CDR2 is FQGNSA in the germline V gene. Trimming at V came to 2 bases and at J to 5 bases, leaving 3 bases not matched to a gene. The CDR3 region is CASSLLAGRTGELFF. The CDR3 DNA is TGTGCCAGCAGCTTACTAGCGGGGCGTACCGGGGAGCTGTTTTTT. Complete variable domain (other parts from reference TRBV7-2 and TRBJ2-2): GAGVSQSPSNKVTEKGKDVELRCDPISGHTALYWYRQSLGQGLEFLIYFQGNSAPDKSGLPSDRFSAERTGGSVSTLTIQRTQQEDSAVYLCASSLLAGRTGELFFGEGSRLTVL.

The chain is built from TRBV11-2 and TRBJ2-3, with a possible D match to TRBD2 (6 bases). V lost 5 bases and J lost 0, with 15 bases in between. This CDR3 comprises 16 residues. The germline CDR1 and CDR2 sequences are SGHAT and FQNNGV. The CDR3 DNA is TGTGCCAGCAGCCGCGGCGGGAAGCGGAGCACAGATACGCAGTATTTT. Amino acids: CASSRGGKRSTDTQYF.

The chain uses TRBV4-3 and TRBJ1-1; no reliable D call. Trimming pared 0 bases from V and 6 bases from J, leaving 11 bases between. The germline CDR1 and CDR2 sequences are LGHNA and YSLEER. The length of the CDR3 is 14 residues. The CDR3 spells CASSQESGRAEAFF. CDR3 nucleotides: TGCGCCAGCAGCCAAGAATCGGGGAGAGCTGAAGCTTTCTTT.

The V call is TRBV5-8, the J call TRBJ1-2; tentative D call: TRBD1 (6 bases). The germline gives CDR1 SGHTS, CDR2 YDEGEE. The CDR3 consists of 13 residues. V dropped 4 bases and J dropped 9 bases, with 16 bases sitting between them. CDR3 in DNA: TGTGCCAGCAGCACGGACAGCCGGAGGAGCTACACCTTC. Translated, it gives CASSTDSRRSYTF.

This rearrangement joins TRBV5-1 to TRBJ1-1; tentative D call: TRBD1 (5 bases). The CDR3 loop spans 15 amino acids. Germline CDR1 reads SGHRS; CDR2 reads YFSETQ. V lost 4 bases, J lost 3 bases, and 16 bases lay in between. The CDR3 loop is CASSGGEGGYTEAFF. Here the CDR3 DNA reads TGCGCCAGCAGCGGGGGTGAGGGAGGGTACACTGAAGCTTTCTTT.

The gene calls are TRBV6-5 and TRBJ2-1; maybe TRBD2 (5 bases). CDR3 length: 14 amino acids. Trimming removed 0 bases at V and 3 bases at J, with 6 bases between. Germline V gene sequence: CDR1 MNHEY, CDR2 SVGAGI. The CDR3 DNA reads TGTGCCAGCAGTTACTCGAGGGTCTACAATGAGCAGTTCTTC. It specifies CASSYSRVYNEQFF.

The V call is TRBV11-2, the J call TRBJ1-5; perhaps TRBD1 as D (5 bases). Trimming cost V 0 bases and J 7 bases, with 13 bases left between them. Looked up from germline, CDR1 is SGHAT and CDR2 is FQNNGV. This CDR3 has 15 amino acids. CDR3 sequence reads: CASSLESQGWQPQHF. For the CDR3, the DNA is TGTGCCAGCAGCTTAGAGTCCCAGGGATGGCAGCCCCAGCATTTT.

The CDR3 DNA reads TGTGCCAGCTCACCACGTACAGATGACACCGGGGAGCTGTTTTTT. This sequence encodes CASSPRTDDTGELFF. The chain is built from TRBV18 and TRBJ2-2; no firm D call. Trimming removed 1 base at V and 3 bases at J, with 9 bases between. This CDR3 has 15 residues. Germline V lookup: CDR1 KGHSH, CDR2 LQKENI.

The chain recombines TRBV6-4 with TRBJ1-2; D may be TRBD1 (6 bases). The CDR3 consists of 14 residues. The V end lost 0 bases, the J end lost 8 bases, and 13 bases lay between the germline ends. The germline gives CDR1 MRHNA, CDR2 SNTAGT. CDR3 nucleotides: TGTGCCAGCAGTGACTCGGGGTCAGGGGCCGGCTACACCTTC. It encodes CASSDSGSGAGYTF.

The chain's CDR3 is CASVRGLSSGTEAFF. For the CDR3, the DNA is TGTGCCAGTGTCAGGGGGCTCAGTTCGGGGACTGAAGCTTTCTTT. The genes are TRBV2 and TRBJ1-1; 8 bases are a match to TRBD1. Trimming took 9 bases from V and 5 from J; bases not matched to a gene: 14. The CDR3 contains 15 residues. Germline V lookup: CDR1 SNHLY, CDR2 FYNNEI.

This chain joins TRBV7-2 and TRBJ1-5, with 8 bases identical to TRBD1. CDR1 and CDR2 from the germline V gene are SGHTA and FQGNSA. Trimming took 5 bases from V and 2 from J; bases not matched to a gene: 8. The CDR3 is made up of 16 amino acids. This CDR3 is CASSKAGGAGNQPQHF. The CDR3 coding sequence is TGTGCCAGCAGCAAAGCAGGGGGCGCGGGCAATCAGCCCCAGCATTTT.

This chain joins TRBV3-1 (or the pseudogene TRBV3-2) and TRBJ1-2, with D hard to call. CDR3 length: 13 amino acids. V lost 5 bases and J 0 bases, leaving 7 bases between the germline ends. Germline-derived CDR1 and CDR2 are LGHDT and YNNKEL (reference sequence). This CDR3 reads CASSSLANYGYTF. CDR3 DNA: TGTGCCAGCAGCTCGTTAGCTAACTATGGCTACACCTTC.

This clone was found once. V usage is TRBV7-2 and J usage is TRBJ2-5; 9 bases fit TRBD2. The junction had 7 bases not matched to a gene; V was cut back by 4 bases and J by 4 bases. This CDR3 is 15 amino acids long. Germline V gene sequence: CDR1 SGHTA, CDR2 FQGNSA. The CDR3 DNA reads TGTGCCAGCAGCTGGGCTAGCGGGGTCCCAGAGACCCAGTACTTC. Its translation is CASSWASGVPETQYF.

This sequence joins TRBV6-5 and TRBJ1-5, with 9 nucleotides matching TRBD1. V was pared by 4 bases and J by 6 bases, with 7 bases of the junction left unmatched. CDR3 length equals 15 residues. Per the germline V gene, CDR1 is MNHEY and CDR2 is SVGAGI. The CDR3 bases are TGTGCCAGCAGTTCGCGGACAGGGGCCGGTCAGCCCCAGCATTTT. Translation: CASSSRTGAGQPQHF.

The chain is built from TRBV28 and TRBJ1-5; TRBD1 might be the D (5 bases). The germline CDR1 and CDR2 sequences are MDHEN and SYDVKM. This CDR3 is 14 amino acids long. Trimming took 2 bases from V and 6 from J, leaving 11 bases between them. This chain's CDR3 is CASSLADRIQPQHF. CDR3 DNA sequence: TGTGCCAGCAGTTTAGCCGACAGAATTCAGCCCCAGCATTTT. Complete variable domain (other parts from reference TRBV28 and TRBJ1-5): DVKVTQSSRYLVKRTGEKVFLECVQDMDHENMFWYRQDPGLGLRLIYFSYDVKMKEKGDIPEGYSVSREKKERFSLILESASTNQTSMYLCASSLADRIQPQHFGDGTRLSIL.

Concerning this clone: A read error may account for a junction end that differs from germline. CDR3 loop: CASNEPGQGYGYTF. The DNA of the CDR3 is TGTGCCAGCAATGAACCGGGACAGGGCTATGGCTACACCTTC. The chain joins TRBV6-1 to TRBJ1-2, with 9 bases that match TRBD1. This CDR3 is 14 amino acids long. CDR1 is MNHNS, CDR2 SASEGT, per germline.

The chain links TRBV7-2 to TRBJ1-1; weak D call: TRBD1 (5 bases). This CDR3 region has 14 residues. The V end lost 4 bases, the J end lost 1 base, and 10 bases lay between the germline ends. From germline, CDR1 is SGHTA and CDR2 FQGNSA. CDR3 coding DNA: TGTGCCAGCAGCTCGGGACTGACGAACACTGAAGCTTTCTTT. Protein: CASSSGLTNTEAFF.

The chain links TRBV4-1 to TRBJ2-1; 7 bases are a match to TRBD2. This CDR3 has 16 residues. With V trimmed by 4 bases and J by 5 bases, 11 bases remained unmatched. The V gene's germline CDR1 is MGHRA and CDR2 YSYEKL. In nucleotides, the CDR3 is TGCGCCAGCAGCCGGTTTGGGGACTATCTGAACAATGAGCAGTTCTTC. Translating gives CASSRFGDYLNNEQFF.

This chain joins TRBV6-5 and TRBJ2-1; 10 positions match TRBD1. V lost 6 bases, J lost 1 base, and 3 bases stayed unmatched. Germline loops: CDR1 MNHEY, CDR2 SVGAGI. The CDR3 consists of 15 residues. CDR3 in DNA: TGTGCCAGCAGCAGACAGGGGGCGTCCTACAATGAGCAGTTCTTC. The encoded protein is CASSRQGASYNEQFF.

The rearrangement links TRBV6-6 to TRBJ2-2; 9 bases agree with TRBD2. CDR1 MNHNY and CDR2 SVGAGI come from the germline V gene (reference sequence). The junction had 5 bases not matched to a gene; V was cut back by 4 bases and J by 2 bases. This CDR3 comprises 16 residues. CDR3 bases: TGTGCCAGCAGTTCCCCGGGACTAGCAAACACCGGGGAGCTGTTTTTT. Translating gives CASSSPGLANTGELFF.

The rearrangement joins TRBV7-9 to TRBJ1-1; D uncertain. V lost 2 bases, J lost 2 bases, and 3 bases lay in between. The CDR3 runs to 12 residues. Germline V lookup: CDR1 SEHNR, CDR2 FQNEAQ (reference sequence). As DNA, the CDR3 is TGTGCCAGCAGCTTAACAAACACTGAAGCTTTCTTT. As protein: CASSLTNTEAFF.

In its sample, this clone was seen once. The genes are TRBV2 and TRBJ2-1, with TRBD2 identical over 7 bases. The germline V gene encodes CDR1 SNHLY and CDR2 FYNNEI. This CDR3 contains 15 residues. J gave up 8 bases and V 6 bases, and 13 bases lay outside the gene matches. CDR3 DNA: TGTGCCAGCAGAACCGGGACTACCCTCGGGCATGAGCAGTTCTTC. It encodes CASRTGTTLGHEQFF.

The V and J genes are TRBV6-1 and TRBJ2-1, with 10 bases aligning to TRBD2. In germline, CDR1 is MNHNS, CDR2 SASEGT. CDR3 length equals 16 residues. With V trimmed by 4 bases and J by 3 bases, 6 bases remained unmatched. The CDR3 bases are TGTGCCAGCAGTGGCCGCCTAGCGGGGGACTACAATGAGCAGTTCTTC. Protein product: CASSGRLAGDYNEQFF.

The rearrangement links TRBV28 to TRBJ1-4, with D tentatively TRBD1 (5 bases). The CDR3 runs to 14 residues. Per the germline V gene, CDR1 is MDHEN and CDR2 is SYDVKM. V was clipped by 3 bases and J by 6 bases, with 11 bases between them. CDR3 sequence (DNA): TGTGCCAGCAGTTTCATACAGGATGATGAAAAACTGTTTTTT. As protein: CASSFIQDDEKLFF.